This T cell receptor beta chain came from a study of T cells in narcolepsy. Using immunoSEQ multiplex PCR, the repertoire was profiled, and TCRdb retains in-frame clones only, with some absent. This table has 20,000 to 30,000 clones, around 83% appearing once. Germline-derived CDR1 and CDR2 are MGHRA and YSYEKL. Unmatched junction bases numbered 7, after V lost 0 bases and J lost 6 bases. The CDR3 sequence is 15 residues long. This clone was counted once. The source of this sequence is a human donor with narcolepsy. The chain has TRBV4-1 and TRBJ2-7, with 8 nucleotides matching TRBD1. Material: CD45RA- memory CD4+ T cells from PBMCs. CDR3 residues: CASSQDNRGRSEQYF. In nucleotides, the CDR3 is TGCGCCAGCAGCCAAGATAACAGGGGGAGGAGCGAGCAGTACTTC.